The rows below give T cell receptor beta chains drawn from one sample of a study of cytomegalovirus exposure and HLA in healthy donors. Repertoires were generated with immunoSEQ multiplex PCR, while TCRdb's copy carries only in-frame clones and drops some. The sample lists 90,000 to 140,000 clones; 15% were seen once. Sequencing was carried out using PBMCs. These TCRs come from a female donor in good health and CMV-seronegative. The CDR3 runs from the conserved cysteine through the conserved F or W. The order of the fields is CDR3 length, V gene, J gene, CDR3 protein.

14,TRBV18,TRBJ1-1,CASSPTTGNTEAFF
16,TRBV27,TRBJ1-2,CASSSGQGAPNYGYTF
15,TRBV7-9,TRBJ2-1,CASSFGTGSYNEQFF
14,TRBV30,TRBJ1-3,CALTLGRTGRDVYF
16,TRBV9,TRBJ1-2,CASSVGASPSNYGYTF
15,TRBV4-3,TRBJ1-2,CASSQALGQGGGYTF
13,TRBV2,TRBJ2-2,CASRDREVGELFF
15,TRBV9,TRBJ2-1,CASSVLERGGVEQFF
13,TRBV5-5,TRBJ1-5,CASGGAGNQPQHF
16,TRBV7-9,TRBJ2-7,CASSPASGQGAYEQYF
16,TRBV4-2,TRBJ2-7,CASSEGGLDSSYEQYF
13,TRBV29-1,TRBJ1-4,CSVEGELGEKLFF
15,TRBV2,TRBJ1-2,CASSTDRGGEYGYTF
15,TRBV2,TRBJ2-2,CASSPRGSNTGELFF
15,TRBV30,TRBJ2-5,CAWSLLAEYQETQYF
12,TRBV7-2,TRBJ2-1,CASSETPGLEFF
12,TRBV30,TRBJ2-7,CAWSYSNYEQYF
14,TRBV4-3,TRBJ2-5,CASSQGWAGETQYF
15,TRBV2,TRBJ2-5,CASSGLAGRKETQYF
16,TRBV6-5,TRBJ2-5,CASSYFGREMEETQYF
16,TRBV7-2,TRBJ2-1,CASSLEVVASYAEQFF
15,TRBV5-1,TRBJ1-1,CASSLVESMNTEAFF
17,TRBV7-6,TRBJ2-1,CASRDSAGGPGFNEQFF
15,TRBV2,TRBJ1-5,CASSTDRGRDQPQHF
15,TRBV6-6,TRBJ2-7,CASSNRTSGSYEQYF
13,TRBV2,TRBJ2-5,CASRAGPGETQYF
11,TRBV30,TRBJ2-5,CAWSARETQYF
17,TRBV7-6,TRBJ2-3,CASSLGPGGGVADTQYF
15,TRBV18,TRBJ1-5,CASSPGQGRDQPQHF
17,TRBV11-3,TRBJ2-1,CASSSGGGDRGRNEQFF
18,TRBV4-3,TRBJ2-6,CASSQDPLAAPGANVLTF
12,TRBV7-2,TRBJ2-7,CASSHESYEQYF
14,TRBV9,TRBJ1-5,CASSVEGGNQPQHF
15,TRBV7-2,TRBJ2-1,CASSLTSGGAYEQFF
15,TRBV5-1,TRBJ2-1,CASSLMTGGGNEQFF
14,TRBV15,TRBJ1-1,CATSADRGYTEAFF
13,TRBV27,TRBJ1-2,CASSLSYYYGYTF
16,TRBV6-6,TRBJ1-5,CATVGQGLYINQPQHF
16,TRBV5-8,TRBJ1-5,CASWDGPGTGLRPQHF
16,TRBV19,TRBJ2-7,CASTRLAGENSYEQYF
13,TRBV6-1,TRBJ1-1,CASSPSIGTEAFF
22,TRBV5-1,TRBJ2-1,CASSLAGMWAGEIRWSYNEQFF
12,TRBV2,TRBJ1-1,CALDRGGDEAFF
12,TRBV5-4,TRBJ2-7,CASGASSYEQYF
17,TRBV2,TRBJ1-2,CASSNGQGRTVNYGYTF
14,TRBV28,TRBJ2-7,CASTNPGGLNEQYF
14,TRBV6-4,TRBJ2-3,CATSTGAGTDTQYF
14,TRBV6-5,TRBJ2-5,CASSLRGGGETQYF
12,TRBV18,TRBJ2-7,CASSPGSEEQYF
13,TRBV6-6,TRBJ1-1,CASSSYGAPEAFF
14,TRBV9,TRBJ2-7,CASSGRTSGYEQYF
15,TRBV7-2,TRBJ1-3,CASSRTGVPGNTIYF
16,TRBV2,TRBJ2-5,CASRATSGRAFETQYF
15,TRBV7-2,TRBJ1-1,CASSLGRVPNTEAFF
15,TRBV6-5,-,CATSKKTGLTYEQYF
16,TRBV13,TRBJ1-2,CASSLWTEDFNYGYTF
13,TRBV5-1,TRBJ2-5,CASSLGLRVEQYF
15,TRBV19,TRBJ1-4,CASSAPGIKHEKLFF